This T cell receptor (beta chain) was retrieved from a study of blood T cell repertoires in COVID-19. Whole-study context: Italy, Spain and the United States were the sources of the convalescent and acute COVID-19 samples. PBMCs, B-cell-depleted T cells, or T cells provided the cDNA or gDNA that made up the material.

In the original processing: Quantification of nucleated cells was approximated via reference gene primer amplification. Clones were read by immunoSEQ multiplex PCR, and TCRdb kept only the in-frame ones, dropping some. Clonal size and the V and J genes are those of that table, whereas D and trimming came from the DNA. The sample records more than 150,000 clones, about 79% being singletons. The germline gives CDR1 SGHNT, CDR2 YYREEE (reference sequence). This CDR3 region has 15 residues. V lost 0 bases to trimming and J lost 5 bases, with 9 bases between them. This chain links TRBV5-4 with TRBJ1-6; maybe TRBD1 (6 bases). Sequenced sample: peripheral blood. The sequence came from a woman between 70 and 85 years old with acute or convalescent COVID-19. The CDR3 nucleotides read TGTGCCAGCAGCTTGGGGGGACAAAATAATTCACCCCTCCACTTT. This codes for CASSLGGQNNSPLHF.